One TCR beta chain is described in this entry. No antigen is known for it. Sequencing templates came from extracted RNA that was reverse transcribed into cDNA. This table comes from immunoSEQ multiplex PCR, and its TCRdb copy is limited to in-frame clones, with some not included. The sample records about 200,000 clones, 50% to 60% being singletons. Samples from alopecia areata patients were lesional scalp punch biopsies and peripheral blood. T lymphocytes (CD4+ and CD8+) were sorted from PBMCs. This sample is part of a study of CD8+ T cells in alopecia areata. Background on the study: The drug, oral tofacitinib, was given to treated patients at 5 to 10 mg twice daily.

The CDR3 sequence is 13 residues long. V lost 5 bases and J 10 bases, leaving 15 bases between the germline ends. The germline CDR1 and CDR2 sequences are SGHTA and FQGTGA. Study-wide results and limits: TCR sharing across patients was less clear than in mice, possibly HLA-related.

The origin of this receptor is a human donor with alopecia areata. The starting material was CD4+ T cells sorted from blood, obtained at week 0. The chain has TRBV7-3 and TRBJ2-1; D is ambiguous. The CDR3 DNA is TGTGCCAGCAGCCTACAATCTAAGAGGGAGCAGTTCTTC. This gives the protein CASSLQSKREQFF.